A selection of T cell receptor beta chains follows, all from one sample in a study of blood T cell repertoires in COVID-19. The table came from immunoSEQ multiplex PCR; TCRdb's copy has only in-frame clones and leaves some out. The sample lists a few hundred thousand clones, 84% occurring once. The sample consisted of peripheral blood. These receptors originate from a man aged 45-65 years with active or convalescent COVID-19. Both conserved end residues are part of each CDR3. The order of the fields is D gene, J gene, clone size, V gene, CDR3 protein, CDR3 DNA. D genes are given only for firm matches. Expanded clones get a size class; other rows say once, few or many, or leave the size out.

D: .
J: TRBJ2-1
size: .
V: TRBV4-3
CDR3: CASSQDATRFSDEQFF
DNA: TGCGCCAGCAGCCAAGACGCGACTAGATTTTCCGATGAGCAGTTCTTC

D: .
J: TRBJ2-4
size: .
V: TRBV2
CDR3: CASTKEGGKSNIQYF
DNA: TGTGCCAGCACCAAAGAGGGGGGGAAGTCAAACATTCAGTACTTC

D: .
J: TRBJ2-5
size: .
V: TRBV9
CDR3: CASSGLSGGWETQYF
DNA: TGTGCCAGCAGCGGCCTTTCGGGGGGCTGGGAGACCCAGTACTTC

D: TRBD1
J: TRBJ2-7
size: .
V: TRBV5-1
CDR3: CASSLEGTGVGYEQYF
DNA: TGCGCCAGCAGCTTGGAGGGGACAGGGGTCGGCTACGAGCAGTACTTC

D: .
J: TRBJ1-6
size: once
V: TRBV7-2
CDR3: CASSLAVRPGGSPLHF
DNA: TGTGCCAGCAGCTTAGCGGTAAGGCCCGGCGGCTCACCCCTCCACTTT

D: .
J: TRBJ2-6
size: .
V: TRBV6-6
CDR3: CASTTGANVLTF
DNA: TGTGCCAGCACAACTGGGGCCAACGTCCTGACTTTC

D: .
J: TRBJ2-7
size: .
V: TRBV5-8
CDR3: CASSLYSPYEQYF
DNA: TGTGCCAGCAGCTTATACTCTCCCTACGAGCAGTACTTC

D: TRBD1
J: TRBJ2-5
size: .
V: TRBV16
CDR3: CASSQTPGGQETQYF
DNA: TGTGCCAGCAGCCAGACCCCAGGGGGTCAGGAGACCCAGTACTTC

D: .
J: TRBJ2-1
size: .
V: TRBV18
CDR3: CASSPTVDNEQFF
DNA: TGTGCCAGCTCCCCCACGGTGGACAATGAGCAGTTCTTC

D: .
J: TRBJ1-3
size: .
V: TRBV5-1
CDR3: CASSRAARGPGNTIYF
DNA: TGCGCCAGCAGCCGGGCCGCCAGGGGCCCTGGAAACACCATATATTTT

D: TRBD1
J: TRBJ2-7
size: once
V: TRBV30
CDR3: CAWRGTGYPYEQYF
DNA: TGTGCCTGGAGGGGGACAGGCTACCCCTACGAGCAGTACTTC

D: TRBD1
J: TRBJ2-5
size: .
V: TRBV25-1
CDR3: CASSEYGARTGEETQYF
DNA: TGTGCCAGCAGTGAATATGGGGCTCGGACAGGGGAAGAGACCCAGTACTTC

D: .
J: TRBJ2-3
size: .
V: TRBV5-1
CDR3: CASSLQGHTQYF
DNA: TGCGCCAGCAGCTTGCAGGGGCATACGCAGTATTTT

D: .
J: TRBJ1-5
size: .
V: TRBV4-3
CDR3: CASSQDGGAGQPQHF
DNA: TGCGCCAGCAGCCAAGATGGGGGGGCTGGACAGCCCCAGCATTTT

D: .
J: TRBJ2-1
size: .
V: TRBV10-1
CDR3: CASSESPGLRSSYNEQFF
DNA: TGCGCCAGCAGTGAGTCGCCGGGACTCCGAAGCTCCTACAATGAGCAGTTCTTC

D: .
J: TRBJ2-5
size: .
V: TRBV11-2
CDR3: CASSPRRPQGETQYF
DNA: TGTGCCAGCAGCCCACGGAGGCCTCAGGGGGAGACCCAGTACTTC

D: TRBD1
J: TRBJ2-2
size: .
V: TRBV10-3
CDR3: CAISESGQGPTGELFF
DNA: TGTGCCATCAGTGAGTCGGGACAGGGACCAACCGGGGAGCTGTTTTTT

D: .
J: TRBJ1-1
size: .
V: TRBV14
CDR3: CASSQERGGREVNTEAFF
DNA: TGTGCCAGCAGCCAAGAGCGGGGTGGACGGGAAGTGAACACTGAAGCTTTCTTT

D: .
J: TRBJ1-3
size: .
V: TRBV28
CDR3: CASSSAGQHYSGNTIYF
DNA: TGTGCCAGCAGTTCCGCCGGACAGCACTACTCTGGAAACACCATATATTTT

D: TRBD1
J: TRBJ1-1
size: .
V: TRBV5-1
CDR3: CASSLQEGAGTEAFF
DNA: TGCGCCAGCAGCTTGCAGGAGGGGGCTGGAACTGAAGCTTTCTTT

D: TRBD1
J: TRBJ1-6
size: .
V: TRBV2
CDR3: CASKDRRLNNSPLHF
DNA: TGTGCCAGCAAGGACAGGCGTCTTAATAATTCACCCCTCCACTTT

D: .
J: TRBJ1-2
size: .
V: TRBV14
CDR3: CASSQGGWTANPNYGYTF
DNA: TGTGCCAGCAGCCAAGGTGGCTGGACAGCGAACCCTAACTATGGCTACACCTTC

D: .
J: TRBJ2-7
size: .
V: TRBV5-4
CDR3: CASSLEGLSYEQYF
DNA: TGTGCCAGCAGCTTGGAGGGACTTTCCTACGAGCAGTACTTC

D: .
J: TRBJ2-3
size: .
V: TRBV7-9
CDR3: CASSPNTDTQYF
DNA: TGTGCCAGCAGCCCCAACACAGATACGCAGTATTTT

D: TRBD1
J: TRBJ2-2
size: .
V: TRBV7-8
CDR3: CASSPATGGNTGELFF
DNA: TGTGCCAGCAGCCCAGCCACAGGGGGCAACACCGGGGAGCTGTTTTTT

D: TRBD1
J: TRBJ2-1
size: .
V: TRBV2
CDR3: CASITGGAPYNEQFF
DNA: TGTGCCAGCATTACAGGGGGCGCCCCCTACAATGAGCAGTTCTTC

D: TRBD1
J: TRBJ1-2
size: .
V: TRBV5-4
CDR3: CASSRLDRVRGYGYTF
DNA: TGTGCCAGCAGCAGACTCGACAGGGTTCGAGGCTATGGCTACACCTTC

D: TRBD2
J: TRBJ2-1
size: .
V: TRBV20-1
CDR3: CSASGWLAGRGNSYNEQFF
DNA: TGCAGTGCTAGTGGGTGGCTAGCGGGACGGGGGAACTCCTACAATGAGCAGTTCTTC

D: TRBD2
J: TRBJ2-3
size: .
V: TRBV4-2
CDR3: CASSQDLRGGGDTQYF
DNA: TGTGCCAGCAGCCAAGATCTGCGGGGGGGAGGAGATACGCAGTATTTT

D: TRBD1
J: TRBJ2-5
size: .
V: TRBV5-1
CDR3: CASSLTGVGETQYF
DNA: TGCGCCAGCAGCTTGACAGGGGTCGGGGAGACCCAGTACTTC

D: .
J: TRBJ2-3
size: .
V: TRBV24-1
CDR3: CATSDHSAGSTDTQYF
DNA: TGTGCCACCAGTGATCACTCCGCAGGGAGCACAGATACGCAGTATTTT

D: TRBD1
J: TRBJ1-2
size: .
V: TRBV19
CDR3: CASSSWDRTYFGYTF
DNA: TGTGCCAGTAGTTCCTGGGACAGAACGTACTTTGGCTACACCTTC

D: .
J: TRBJ2-1
size: .
V: TRBV20-1
CDR3: CSASRWGAYNEQFF
DNA: TGCAGTGCTAGTAGGTGGGGGGCCTACAATGAGCAGTTCTTC

D: TRBD2
J: TRBJ2-1
size: .
V: TRBV7-2
CDR3: CASSKLAGLFNEQFF
DNA: TGTGCCAGCAGCAAGCTAGCGGGACTCTTCAATGAGCAGTTCTTC